Below are 32 T cell receptor beta chains sequenced from a single sample in a study of cytomegalovirus exposure and HLA in healthy donors listed by TCRdb under 2017. The protocol used for the library was the immunoSEQ multiplex PCR assay. For the multiplex PCR, a mixture combining 60 forward primers for TCR Vbeta segments and 13 reverse primers for TCR Jbeta segments was used. Drawn from immuneACCESS, this table holds only the in-frame rearrangements with V and J called that TCRdb kept. Clones are partly lost; checked studies trace under half to an unresolved V gene and leave the rest unexplained. The sample table records some 200,000 clones; about four fifths of these occur just once. The ten largest make up approximately 2.9% of the sample. The source material was PBMCs. The receptors stem from a female donor in good health and CMV-seronegative.

This chain joins TRBV14 and TRBJ2-5; possibly TRBD1 for D (6 bases). V lost 4 bases and J 3 bases, leaving 15 bases between the germline ends. The CDR3 has 15 amino acids. Germline CDR1 reads SGHDN; CDR2 reads FVKESK. The CDR3 region is CASSRGQHNKETQYF. CDR3 nucleotide sequence: TGTGCCAGCAGCCGCGGACAGCATAACAAAGAGACCCAGTACTTC.

This chain links TRBV9 with TRBJ2-7, with D unclear. Germline CDR1 is SGDLS and CDR2 is YYNGEE. V was clipped by 0 bases and J by 2 bases, with 6 bases between them. The CDR3 totals 13 residues. In DNA, the CDR3 is TGTGCCAGCAGCGTAGGTACAGCCTACGAGCAGTACTTC. Residues: CASSVGTAYEQYF.

The chain carries TRBV5-6 and TRBJ2-3, with 9 bases fitting TRBD2. This CDR3 contains 17 residues. The V and J ends lost 2 bases and 2 bases, in that order; junction bases with no gene match: 9. Germline V CDR1 and CDR2: SGHDT, YYEEEE. CDR3 sequence (DNA): TGTGCCAGCAGCTTAGGCAGCGGGAGGTCGTTCACAGATACGCAGTATTTT. It is translated as CASSLGSGRSFTDTQYF.

This chain links TRBV6-1 with TRBJ2-7; D ambiguous. The V end lost 1 base, the J end lost 2 bases, and 9 bases lay between the germline ends. CDR3 length: 14 residues. Germline V gives CDR1 MNHNS, CDR2 SASEGT. CDR3 DNA: TGTGCCAGCAGTGAAGTTCCAGAAACCTACGAGCAGTACTTC. This sequence encodes CASSEVPETYEQYF.

The chain is built from TRBV23-1 and TRBJ2-7, with D perhaps TRBD1 (5 bases). TRBV23-1 is assigned to the ORF class and has an uncertain function. This CDR3 region has 16 residues. V was trimmed by 3 bases and J by 4 bases, leaving 19 bases between them. The CDR3 loop is CASSHRSQGRGYEQYF. Here the CDR3 DNA reads TGCGCCAGCAGTCACCGCAGTCAGGGTCGTGGGTACGAGCAGTACTTC.

This clone was seen only a few times. The genes are TRBV19 and TRBJ1-5; a weak D match, TRBD1 (6 bases). This CDR3 contains 15 residues. Trimming removed 1 base at V and 3 bases at J, with 10 bases between. The V gene's germline CDR1 is LNHDA and CDR2 SQIVND (reference sequence). CDR3 coding DNA: TGTGCCAGTAGTATAGCGGACAGATACAATCAGCCCCAGCATTTT. Protein sequence: CASSIADRYNQPQHF.

This clone has only a few counts. The chain uses TRBV6-6 and TRBJ2-1; TRBD2 matches at 7 bases. The CDR3 covers 15 residues. The junction had 2 bases not matched to a gene; V was cut back by 2 bases and J by 1 base. The germline V gene has CDR1 MNHNY and CDR2 SVGAGI (reference sequence). For the CDR3, the DNA is TGTGCCAGCAGTTACGGAGCGGGGTCCTACAATGAGCAGTTCTTC. Protein product: CASSYGAGSYNEQFF.

The V call is TRBV30, the J call TRBJ1-2, with TRBD1 identical over 8 bases. The CDR3 extends over 13 amino acids. In germline, CDR1 is GTSNPN, CDR2 SVGIG (reference sequence). The ends lost 2 bases at V and 6 bases at J; junction bases unmatched: 5. CDR3 sequence: CAWSRTGNDGYTF. The CDR3 DNA reads TGTGCCTGGAGTCGGACAGGGAACGATGGCTACACCTTC.

This chain connects TRBV9 to TRBJ2-5, with D tentatively TRBD2 (6 bases). Trimming cost V 9 bases and J 9 bases, with 15 bases left between them. The CDR3 length is 11 residues. The V gene's germline CDR1 is SGDLS and CDR2 YYNGEE. The CDR3 reads CATFPREAQYF. The CDR3, as DNA: TGTGCCACCTTTCCCAGGGAGGCCCAGTACTTC.

This sequence joins TRBV9 and TRBJ2-1; 9 positions agree with TRBD2. The ends lost 4 bases at V and 4 bases at J; junction bases unmatched: 6. CDR1 and CDR2 from the germline V gene are SGDLS and YYNGEE. This CDR3 has 15 residues. The CDR3 protein is CASSLQTSGYNEQFF. The CDR3 coding sequence is TGTGCCAGCAGCCTCCAGACTAGCGGTTACAATGAGCAGTTCTTC.

This rearrangement joins TRBV6-5 to TRBJ2-7; D ambiguous. Trimming cost V 5 bases and J 5 bases, with 16 bases left between them. The V gene's germline CDR1 is MNHEY and CDR2 SVGAGI. CDR3 length equals 14 residues. The CDR3 nucleotides are TGTGCCAGCAGTGAATCGGCAGGCACCCACGAGCAGTACTTC. This codes for CASSESAGTHEQYF.

CDR3 region: CASSFSALAGVWTYEQYF. DNA of the CDR3: TGTGCCAGCAGTTTCTCGGCGCTAGCGGGAGTATGGACCTACGAGCAGTACTTC. The chain recombines TRBV27 with TRBJ2-7; the match to TRBD2 covers 10 bases. Trimming removed 3 bases from V and 2 bases from J; junction bases left unmatched: 13. This CDR3 is built from 18 residues. Germline CDR1 and CDR2: MNHEY and SMNVEV (reference sequence).

Note on this clone: This is likely a read error, given that the CDR3 carries no conserved phenylalanine or tryptophan at its end. This rearrangement joins TRBV7-2 to TRBJ1-2, with D tentatively TRBD1 (6 bases). The CDR3 spans 16 residues. The germline V gene has CDR1 SGHTA and CDR2 FQGNSA. V shed 0 bases and J shed 8 bases, with 19 bases lying between them. CDR3 amino acids: CASSLAHQVGAGGYTL. CDR3 sequence (DNA): TGTGCCAGCAGCTTAGCCCATCAAGTGGGGGCTGGGGGCTACACCCTC.

The gene calls are TRBV11-2 and TRBJ2-7; D is unclear. CDR1 and CDR2 (germline): SGHAT, FQNNGV. There are 13 residues in the CDR3. The V gene lost 5 bases and the J gene lost 0 bases, with 8 bases spanning the gap. In nucleotides, the CDR3 is TGTGCCAGCAGCCCAACGAGCTCCTACGAGCAGTACTTC. Protein: CASSPTSSYEQYF.

CDR3 region: CASSLWSGSLHEQYF. CDR3 coding DNA: TGTGCCAGCAGTTTATGGTCGGGGAGTTTGCACGAGCAGTACTTC. V gene TRBV27 combines with J gene TRBJ2-7; D is perhaps TRBD2 (5 bases). Looked up from germline, CDR1 is MNHEY and CDR2 is SMNVEV (reference sequence). The CDR3 has 15 amino acids. V dropped 1 base and J dropped 5 bases, with 15 bases sitting between them.

The gene calls are TRBV6-1 and TRBJ2-1, with D possibly being TRBD2 (5 bases). The germline gives CDR1 MNHNS, CDR2 SASEGT. This CDR3 has 14 residues. Trimming cost V 6 bases and J 0 bases, with 9 bases left between them. CDR3 nucleotide sequence: TGTGCCAGCAGGCCGGACTTCTCCTACAATGAGCAGTTCTTC. Its translation is CASRPDFSYNEQFF.

As concerns this clone: The sample holds other DNA sequences that translate to the same CDR3. This chain links TRBV27 with TRBJ2-7; tentative D call: TRBD1 (5 bases). CDR1 and CDR2 from the germline V gene are MNHEY and SMNVEV (reference sequence). V was clipped by 3 bases and J by 1 base, with 10 bases between them. The CDR3 has 14 residues. The CDR3 DNA sequence: TGTGCCAGCAGTTTCCAGGGCCCTTCCTACGAGCAGTACTTC. It is translated as CASSFQGPSYEQYF.

J is TRBJ2-7 and V is TRBV5-6; D gene ambiguous. CDR3 length: 13 amino acids. Germline CDR1 SGHDT, CDR2 YYEEEE. Between the trimmed V and J ends, which lost 5 bases and 8 bases, there was a span of 17 bases. CDR3 residues: CASSAPGSFKQYF. DNA of the CDR3: TGTGCCAGCAGTGCGCCGGGTTCTTTCAAGCAGTACTTC. Filled out from reference TRBV5-6 and TRBJ2-7, the complete variable domain reads DAGVTQSPTHLIKTRGQQVTLRCSPKSGHDTVSWYQQALGQGPQFIFQYYEEEERQRGNFPDRFSGHQFPNYSSELNVNALLLGDSALYLCASSAPGSFKQYFGPGTRLTVT.

V usage is TRBV20-1 and J usage is TRBJ2-5; D is undetermined. CDR1 is DFQATT and CDR2 is SNEGSKA in the germline V gene (reference sequence). This CDR3 has 11 residues. Trimming removed 1 base from V and 5 bases from J, with 5 bases in between. The CDR3 loop is CSARVSETQYF. The CDR3, as DNA: TGCAGTGCTAGAGTTAGCGAGACCCAGTACTTC.

This sequence joins TRBV18 and TRBJ2-5; maybe TRBD2 (6 bases). Germline V gene lookup returns CDR1 KGHSH and CDR2 LQKENI. The CDR3 loop spans 15 amino acids. The V end lost 0 bases, the J end lost 1 base, and 9 bases lay between the germline ends. CDR3 in amino acids: CASSPPASAQETQYF. Written as DNA, the CDR3 is TGTGCCAGCTCACCACCAGCTAGCGCCCAAGAGACCCAGTACTTC.

This chain connects TRBV15 to TRBJ2-7; TRBD2 aligns across 10 bases. Germline-derived CDR1 and CDR2 are LNHNV and YYDKDF (reference sequence). The CDR3 loop spans 18 amino acids. With V trimmed by 0 bases and J by 3 bases, 11 bases remained unmatched. DNA of the CDR3: TGTGCCACCAGCAGAGATTTCCTAGCGGGGGTAGAACTCTACGAGCAGTACTTC. Translation gives CATSRDFLAGVELYEQYF.

The chain employs TRBV7-2 and TRBJ2-7; D gene ambiguous. The CDR3 is 15 residues long. The V gene lost 0 bases and the J gene lost 1 base, with 10 bases spanning the gap. Germline assignment: CDR1 SGHTA and CDR2 FQGNSA. In DNA form, the CDR3 reads TGTGCCAGCAGCTTAGCGTCCCAGGTTTCCTACGAGCAGTACTTC. It is translated as CASSLASQVSYEQYF. Using reference TRBV7-2 and TRBJ2-7 for the parts outside the CDR3, the full variable domain is GAGVSQSPSNKVTEKGKDVELRCDPISGHTALYWYRQSLGQGLEFLIYFQGNSAPDKSGLPSDRFSAERTGGSVSTLTIQRTQQEDSAVYLCASSLASQVSYEQYFGPGTRLTVT.

The V and J genes are TRBV4-2 and TRBJ2-5; the D gene is possibly TRBD1 (7 bases). This CDR3 spans 13 amino acids. CDR1 is LGHNA and CDR2 is YNFKEQ in the germline V gene. V gave up 1 base and J gave up 7 bases, with 10 bases separating them. In DNA form, the CDR3 reads TGTGCCAGCAGCCAAGGCCAGGGGGGGACCCAGTACTTC. This codes for CASSQGQGGTQYF.

The rearrangement links TRBV28 to TRBJ2-3; possibly TRBD1 for D (6 bases). CDR1 and CDR2 from the germline V gene are MDHEN and SYDVKM. The ends were cut back, 5 bases at V and 2 bases at J, with 11 bases in the middle. The CDR3 spans 14 residues. DNA for the CDR3: TGTGCCAGCAGTCCCAGGGGCGCCACAGATACGCAGTATTTT. Translation gives CASSPRGATDTQYF.

The genes are TRBV5-4 and TRBJ1-3, with a tentative D call TRBD1 (5 bases). The germline V gene encodes CDR1 SGHNT and CDR2 YYREEE (reference sequence). Between the trimmed V and J ends, which lost 0 bases and 4 bases, there was a span of 17 bases. The CDR3 is made up of 17 amino acids. The CDR3 region is CASSLDPGNKAGNTIYF. The CDR3 bases are TGTGCCAGCAGCTTGGATCCAGGGAATAAGGCAGGAAACACCATATATTTT. The variable domain in full, with the rest retrieved from reference TRBV5-4 and TRBJ1-3, is ETGVTQSPTHLIKTRGQQVTLRCSSQSGHNTVSWYQQALGQGPQFIFQYYREEENGRGNFPPRFSGLQFPNYSSELNVNALELDDSALYLCASSLDPGNKAGNTIYFGEGSWLTVV.

V and J are TRBV5-1 and TRBJ2-2; TRBD1 is a possible D gene (6 bases). The CDR3 length is 15 residues. The germline V gene encodes CDR1 SGHRS and CDR2 YFSETQ. The germline V and J ends were trimmed by 4 bases and 6 bases, with 16 bases remaining between them. CDR3 loop: CASSRQPDSPGELFF. In DNA, the CDR3 is TGCGCCAGCAGCCGGCAACCGGACAGTCCCGGGGAGCTGTTTTTT.

This clone appeared a single time. This chain connects TRBV9 to TRBJ2-3, with 7 bases identical to TRBD2. V was pared by 6 bases and J by 4 bases, with 8 bases of the junction left unmatched. The CDR3 totals 14 residues. Germline V lookup: CDR1 SGDLS, CDR2 YYNGEE. CDR3 amino acids: CASKAGSGPDTQYF. CDR3 in DNA: TGTGCCAGCAAAGCGGGGTCGGGCCCAGATACGCAGTATTTT.

This clone occurred once. The chain couples TRBV27 to TRBJ2-3; 10 bases are shared with TRBD2. The CDR3 spans 18 residues. V gave up 0 bases and J gave up 2 bases; unmatched junction bases: 8. The germline gives CDR1 MNHEY, CDR2 SMNVEV (reference sequence). In nucleotides, the CDR3 is TGTGCCAGCAGTTTATCAACTCGGACTAGCGGATACACAGATACGCAGTATTTT. Translating gives CASSLSTRTSGYTDTQYF.

The chain recombines TRBV28 with TRBJ1-2, with 8 positions matching TRBD1. Germline V gene sequence: CDR1 MDHEN, CDR2 SYDVKM. Trimming cost V 6 bases and J 4 bases; bases outside gene matches: 7. CDR3 length: 14 amino acids. The CDR3 protein is CASRLPTGAYGYTF. CDR3 nucleotide sequence: TGTGCCAGCAGACTCCCGACAGGGGCCTATGGCTACACCTTC.

As to this clone: At one of its ends the junction is not consistent with the germline gene, which may arise from a read error. The chain combines TRBV4-1 with TRBJ2-5; weak D call: TRBD1 (6 bases). CDR1 and CDR2 (germline): MGHRA, YSYEKL. This CDR3 has 12 amino acids. In nucleotides, the CDR3 is TGCGCCAGCAGCCACCCTGGGGGACAAAAGAACTTC. Translation gives CASSHPGGQKNF.

This clone was counted once. The V gene is TRBV7-9, the J gene TRBJ2-1; 11 positions agree with TRBD2. The germline CDR1 and CDR2 sequences are SEHNR and FQNEAQ (reference sequence). Trimming cost V 5 bases and J 0 bases; bases outside gene matches: 12. This CDR3 spans 19 amino acids. The CDR3 is CASSPRRASGRTSYNEQFF. CDR3 DNA sequence: TGTGCCAGCAGCCCTCGGCGGGCTAGCGGGAGGACCTCCTACAATGAGCAGTTCTTC.

The gene calls are TRBV4-2 and TRBJ2-1, with TRBD2 as a possible D gene (7 bases). Per the germline V gene, CDR1 is LGHNA and CDR2 is YNFKEQ. V lost 0 bases and J 2 bases, leaving 11 bases between the germline ends. This CDR3 contains 16 residues. DNA of the CDR3: TGTGCCAGCAGCCAAGATTCGGGGGGCACCTACAATGAGCAGTTCTTC. Translating it yields CASSQDSGGTYNEQFF.